This is a list of T cell receptor beta chains from one sample in a study of blood T cell repertoires in COVID-19. The table came from immunoSEQ multiplex PCR; TCRdb's copy has only in-frame clones and leaves some out. The sample shows 70,000 to 100,000 clones, roughly nine tenths of them seen only once. Specimen: peripheral blood. These receptor sequences come from a man over 45 with COVID-19, enrolled during active disease. The CDR3 runs from the conserved cysteine through the conserved F or W. Each record gives: J gene, V gene, D gene, clone size, CDR3 DNA, CDR3 protein. The D gene is left open where the match is weak. Rows may omit the clone size; those that give it use once, few, many or a size class.

TRBJ2-3 TRBV3-1/TRBV3-2 . . TGTGCCAGCAGCCACGAACGTACGGGTCGGGCAGATACGCAGTATTTT CASSHERTGRADTQYF
TRBJ1-3 TRBV19 . . TGTGCCAGTAGTACCCGAGGGGGATCGACTGGAAACACCATATATTTT CASSTRGGSTGNTIYF
TRBJ1-6 TRBV2 TRBD1 few TGTGCCAGCAGCCGGACAGGGGGCCAATCACCCCTCCACTTT CASSRTGGQSPLHF
TRBJ2-1 TRBV30 . . TGTGCCTGGAGTGTCGTGAGAAGAGGGGGTGAGCAGTTCTTC CAWSVVRRGGEQFF
TRBJ2-1 TRBV9 . . TGTGCCAGCAGCGTCGAGGGGACAATGTACAATGAGCAGTTCTTC CASSVEGTMYNEQFF
TRBJ1-5 TRBV30 . . TGTGCCTGGAGCCTAAGTGGCGGCGGCAATCAGCCCCAGCATTTT CAWSLSGGGNQPQHF
TRBJ2-6 TRBV24-1 . . TGTGCCACCGGGGCTTCTGGGGCCAACGTCCTGACTTTC CATGASGANVLTF
TRBJ2-3 TRBV4-2 TRBD1 once TGTGCCAGCAGCCAAGAGCATAGGGGGCTAATAGATACGCAGTATTTT CASSQEHRGLIDTQYF
TRBJ2-5 TRBV24-1 TRBD1 . TGTGCCACCAGTGACTTTGGACAGGGGCGAGGGTCAGAGACCCAGTACTTC CATSDFGQGRGSETQYF
TRBJ2-5 TRBV19 TRBD2 . TGTGCCAGTAGTATGGTAGTGTACCAACTAGCGGGGGGCGAAGAGACCCAGTACTTC CASSMVVYQLAGGEETQYF
TRBJ2-1 TRBV11-2 . once TGTGCCAGCAGCTTAGGGGGGGATGAGCAGTTCTTC CASSLGGDEQFF
TRBJ1-6 TRBV19 TRBD1 . TGTGCCAGTAGTATCGAGGGGGCGTATTCACCCCTCCACTTT CASSIEGAYSPLHF
TRBJ1-4 TRBV12-3/TRBV12-4 TRBD1 . TGTGCCAGCTTACGGACAGGCGAAAAACTGTTTTTT CASLRTGEKLFF
TRBJ1-4 TRBV6-4 . few TGTGCCAGCAGTTGGGACGGGGGGGCTAATGAAAAACTGTTTTTT CASSWDGGANEKLFF
TRBJ1-2 TRBV20-1 . . TGCAGTGCTAGTGCCTCCACAGGGCGTTATGGCTACACCTTC CSASASTGRYGYTF
TRBJ2-7 TRBV18 TRBD1 few TGTGCCAGCTCACCAGGGACAGGGCTATCCTACGAGCAGTACTTC CASSPGTGLSYEQYF
TRBJ1-4 TRBV5-1 TRBD1 . TGCGCCAGCAGTAATCCCCTGACAGGGTCTGGAGAAAAACTGTTTTTT CASSNPLTGSGEKLFF
TRBJ1-4 TRBV18 . . TGTGCCAGCTCAGGGGCGTTCGGGGAAAAACTGTTTTTT CASSGAFGEKLFF
TRBJ1-1 TRBV28 TRBD1 . TGTGCCAGCAGCCCCAATACAGGGGCGGGTGAAGCTTTCTTT CASSPNTGAGEAFF
TRBJ2-1 TRBV7-9 . . TGTGCCAGTATCAACCGGGACTTGAACTACAATGAGCAGTTCTTC CASINRDLNYNEQFF
TRBJ1-1 TRBV30 . . TGTGCCTGGAGTCTAACGGGAGAAGAAGCTTTCTTT CAWSLTGEEAFF
TRBJ1-6 TRBV19 . . TGTGCCAGTAGTATCCTAAGATCGGCAGGGGATTCACCCCTCCACTTT CASSILRSAGDSPLHF
TRBJ1-3 TRBV11-2 TRBD1 . TGTGCCAGCAGCCGCCTGACAGGGAGGACTGGAAACACCATATATTTT CASSRLTGRTGNTIYF
TRBJ1-5 TRBV19 TRBD1 few TGTGCCAGTAGTATCACCCGCGGACAGGGCAGAAATCAGCCCCAGCATTTT CASSITRGQGRNQPQHF
TRBJ1-2 TRBV18 . . TGTGCCAGCTCTCCTGGGGACATAGGTATTGGCTACACCTTC CASSPGDIGIGYTF
TRBJ1-2 TRBV27 . . TGTGCCAGCAGCATACTCGGGGGGGGCTATGGCTACACCTTC CASSILGGGYGYTF
TRBJ1-1 TRBV24-1 TRBD1 few TGTGCCACCAGTGACCTTTTAGACAGGGCCACCAGCACTGAAGCTTTCTTT CATSDLLDRATSTEAFF
TRBJ2-5 TRBV7-7 TRBD2 once TGTGCTAGCAGCTCTTTCTCGGGGGGGCAAGAGACCCAGTACTTC CASSSFSGGQETQYF
TRBJ1-6 TRBV3-1/TRBV3-2 TRBD1 . TGTGCCAGCAGCCCCACGCCGGACAGGTATAATTCACCCCTCCACTTT CASSPTPDRYNSPLHF
TRBJ2-2 TRBV27 . . TGTGCCAGCAGTTTATCCTTAGGAGGCGGGGAGCTGTTTTTT CASSLSLGGGELFF
TRBJ1-5 TRBV2 TRBD1 . TGTGCCAGCAGTGAAGCGCAGGACAGGGCCAATCAGCCCCAGCATTTT CASSEAQDRANQPQHF
TRBJ2-1 TRBV11-2 TRBD1 . TGTGCCAGCAGCTTAGATCAGGGACAGGGGGTTAATGAGCAGTTCTTC CASSLDQGQGVNEQFF
TRBJ2-1 TRBV7-2 . . TGTGCCAGCAGCTTAAGGGGGGGGCATGAGCAGTTCTTC CASSLRGGHEQFF
TRBJ1-4 TRBV5-1 . . TGCGCCAGCAGCAGTGGCAGGGCAACTAATGAAAAACTGTTTTTT CASSSGRATNEKLFF
TRBJ1-1 TRBV18 TRBD1 . TGTGCCAGCTCACCAGACCAGGGGGTGGTCACTGAAGCTTTCTTT CASSPDQGVVTEAFF
TRBJ1-5 TRBV4-3 . . TGCGCCAGCAGCCAAGATCGAGACACCTATCAGCCCCAGCATTTT CASSQDRDTYQPQHF
TRBJ2-3 TRBV27 . . TGTGCCAGCAGCTTAGGACTCGGGGGCACAGATACGCAGTATTTT CASSLGLGGTDTQYF
TRBJ1-5 TRBV15 TRBD1 once TGTGCCACCAGCTCCCGGGACAGGCGGAGCAATCAGCCCCAGCATTTT CATSSRDRRSNQPQHF
TRBJ2-5 TRBV3-1/TRBV3-2 TRBD2 . TGTGCCAGCAGCCAAGATGGGCGGGGGGGCCGGGGAGAGACCCAGTACTTC CASSQDGRGGRGETQYF
TRBJ1-1 TRBV5-1 . . TGCGCCAGCAGCGCAACAGGGACAGCTTTCTTT CASSATGTAFF
TRBJ2-1 TRBV3-1/TRBV3-2 TRBD2 once TGTGCCAGCAGCCAAGATGAGGCGAAGGGCGGGGGGATATACAATGAGCAGTTCTTC CASSQDEAKGGGIYNEQFF
TRBJ1-2 TRBV21-1 . . TGTGCCAGCAGCAAAGCCCTCTTCGGCTACACCTTC CASSKALFGYTF
TRBJ2-1 TRBV9 . . TGTGCCAGCAGCGTAGCTCGGGAGAATGAGCAGTTCTTC CASSVARENEQFF
TRBJ2-1 TRBV7-3 . . TGTGCCAGCAGCCCTAACAGGGACAATGAGCAGTTCTTC CASSPNRDNEQFF
TRBJ1-2 TRBV6-5 . . TGTGCCAGCAGTTACAAAGGGGACTATGGCTACACCTTC CASSYKGDYGYTF
TRBJ2-2 TRBV7-3 TRBD2 . TGTGCCAGCAGGAGCGGGGGGTTCACCGGGGAGCTGTTTTTT CASRSGGFTGELFF
TRBJ2-3 TRBV6-5 TRBD2 . TGTGCCAGCAGTTACTCAGAGCGGGGAGGGGCAGATACGCAGTATTTT CASSYSERGGADTQYF
TRBJ2-3 TRBV5-1 . . TGCGCCAGCAGCTTGGTTAGCGTCAGCGATACGCAGTATTTT CASSLVSVSDTQYF
TRBJ1-4 TRBV5-6 . . TGTGCCAGCAGAAGTCAGACAGGCGAAAAACTGTTTTTT CASRSQTGEKLFF
TRBJ1-2 TRBV18 TRBD1 . TGTGCCAGCTCACCAGGGACAGGGGCTAACTATGGCTACACCTTC CASSPGTGANYGYTF
TRBJ1-1 TRBV6-5 . once TGTGCCAGCGGGAATACAGGGAACACTGAAGCTTTCTTT CASGNTGNTEAFF